The sequence of this TCR beta chain was determined in a study of OX40 agonist ivuxolimab in advanced cancers. In terms of the full investigation: The costimulatory receptor OX40 (CD134) was targeted by ivuxolimab, a fully human IgG2 agonistic monoclonal antibody. Intravenous ivuxolimab was administered to patients every 2 weeks at six dose levels: 0.01, 0.1, 0.3, 1.5, 3 and 10 mg/kg. Among the roughly 52 dose-escalation patients, some 19 had hepatocellular carcinoma, approximately 15 melanoma, 9 renal cell carcinoma and 9 head and neck cancer. A male proportion of 82.7% and a mean age of 60 years, ranging from 23 to 79, were recorded for the dose-escalation cohort. Prior anti-PD-1, anti-PD-L1 or anti-CTLA-4 therapy was permitted, and checkpoint inhibitors had been received by about 37% of dose-escalation patients. Three dose-escalation patients achieved partial responses, one with hepatocellular carcinoma and two with cutaneous melanoma. The point of sequencing TCRbeta in the periphery was to test whether ivuxolimab changed TCR sequence diversity and drove clonal T-cell expansion. The paper covers the monotherapy dose-escalation part of the phase I ivuxolimab trial, which included N ≈ 50 patients. Results and caveats for the whole study, not just this receptor: Antigen specificity was not determined for the clonally expanded peripheral T cells. In the 0.1-3.0 mg/kg groups, partial responders had among the lowest normalized peripheral clonal expansion, particularly in CD8+ T cells. Clonal expansion of both CD4+ and CD8+ blood T cells was observed from baseline to week 6 at doses 0.1 to 3.0 mg/kg. On average, CD8+ T cells showed more expanded clones than CD4+ T cells after ivuxolimab. Low levels of normalized T-cell clonal expansion were also shown by some nonresponding patients.

Remarks on this clone: Which antigen it targets is not known. There are no base qualities to consult, and no much larger clone falls within one base.

Genomic DNA was extracted from sorted cells for sequencing of the TCRbeta CDR3 region. The immunoSEQ Assay was used to sequence the TCRbeta CDR3 regions. The immuneACCESS repertoire file appears here via TCRdb, limited to in-frame rearrangements. These files lack a portion of the clones; in checked studies, under half of the deficit traces to unresolved V genes, and the cause of the others is not known. For this sample there are fewer than 70,000 clones; 90% to 95% appear just once. The ten largest clonotypes hold 4% to 4.5% of the sample. Patients with autoimmune disease history or receiving systemic immunosuppression were excluded from the trial. Peripheral blood for TCR sequencing was collected from all dose cohorts at baseline, on cycle 4 day 1, and on cycle 7 day 1. The samples were drawn from a first-in-human, open-label, multicenter phase I dose-escalation trial of ivuxolimab. The trial enrolled adults with locally advanced or metastatic head and neck squamous cell, hepatocellular, melanoma or renal cell carcinoma. Before TCR sequencing, CD4+ and CD8+ T cells were separately sorted from peripheral blood.

This TCR was recovered from an adult with an advanced solid tumor such as melanoma, head and neck, liver or kidney cancer. The specimen comprised CD4+ or CD8+ T cells sorted from blood, sampled in a trial of the OX40 agonist ivuxolimab.

Here is the DNA: TGTGCCAGCAATCATCGGGACGGAATACAAGAGACCCAGTACTTC. This encodes CASNHRDGIQETQYF. In this chain, TRBV6-1 is recombined with TRBJ2-5; the D call could be TRBD1 or TRBD2, with each sharing 5 bases. Reading the germline V gene gives CDR1 MNHNS and CDR2 SASEGT. Spanning cysteine to phenylalanine, the CDR3 consists of 15 amino acids. Only the CDR3 portion is preserved as DNA: 45 bases, with reading frame beginning at the first base. Deletion took 7 bases off V and 2 bases off J, with a span of 17 bases between the germline ends.